The 23 T cell receptor beta chains in this list originate from one sample, sequenced in a study of early T cells in non-severe SARS-CoV-2 infection (dated by TCRdb to about 2021). Libraries were prepared through 5' RACE. The sequencer was a NextSeq 500. Clones were called with MiXCR by TCRdb after fastp trimmed the public reads at Q25, and only in-frame beta chains were retained. Every entry covers one CDR3 protein and lists the most common genes and DNA from its rows. This sample lists tens of thousands of distinct CDR3 sequences; roughly 9.7% were detected once. The ten largest clones add up to 8.6% of the sample. Sequences were obtained from whole blood. The source of these receptors is an adult who was a healthcare worker with PCR-confirmed SARS-CoV-2 infection or an uninfected control (not recorded which).

This clonotype was seen ten or more times. The genes are TRBV20-1 and TRBJ2-1, with D maybe TRBD2 (6 bases). Per germline, CDR1 DFQATT and CDR2 SNEGSKA (reference sequence). V was pared by 4 bases and J by 0 bases, with 16 bases between. This CDR3 is built from 16 residues. DNA for the CDR3: TGCAGTGCTAAAACACCGGAGGGAGCCTCCTACAATGAGCAGTTCTTC. This codes for CSAKTPEGASYNEQFF.

This clonotype has a count of ten or more. The chain has TRBV5-6 and TRBJ1-4, with no clear D. Germline V gives CDR1 SGHDT, CDR2 YYEEEE. This CDR3 spans 13 amino acids. V lost 0 bases to trimming and J lost 7 bases, with 7 bases between them. The chain's CDR3 is CASSLAPSEKLFF. The CDR3 DNA reads as TGTGCCAGCAGCTTGGCCCCCAGTGAAAAACTGTTTTTT.

The rearrangement joins TRBV30 to TRBJ2-1; D ambiguous. There are 14 residues in the CDR3. V lost 0 bases and J 9 bases, leaving 15 bases between the germline ends. In germline, CDR1 is GTSNPN, CDR2 SVGIG (reference sequence). Here the CDR3 reads CAWSVLTSDSEQFF. The CDR3 DNA sequence: TGTGCCTGGAGTGTACTGACCAGCGATTCTGAGCAGTTCTTC.

This clonotype was counted between two and nine times. The V call is TRBV18, the J call TRBJ2-5, with 13 bases lining up with TRBD2. CDR3 length equals 17 residues. Germline V gene sequence: CDR1 KGHSH, CDR2 LQKENI. Trimming cost V 3 bases and J 0 bases; bases outside gene matches: 4. CDR3 sequence (DNA): TGTGCCAGCTCACCGACCGGGACTAGCGGGAACCAAGAGACCCAGTACTTC. It specifies CASSPTGTSGNQETQYF.

This clonotype has only one observation. This sequence may be a read error, since a much larger clone differs from it by one base. The chain couples TRBV18 to TRBJ2-2, with 13 bases aligning to TRBD2. The CDR3 totals 19 residues. Germline V gives CDR1 KGHSH, CDR2 LQKENI. DNA for the CDR3: TGTGTCAGCTCACCGATGCTCTGGACTAGCGGGAGCTACACCGGGGAGCTGTTTTTT. As protein: CVSSPMLWTSGSYTGELFF.

This clonotype was observed at least ten times. The chain joins TRBV10-2 to TRBJ2-3; the D gene is possibly TRBD1 (6 bases). The CDR3 is 14 residues long. Germline CDR1 reads WSHSY; CDR2 reads SAAADI. Deletions cut 6 bases from V and 4 bases from J, with 14 bases between. The CDR3 protein is CASSTGLLSDTQYF. The CDR3 DNA reads TGCGCCAGCAGCACAGGGTTACTCTCAGATACGCAGTATTTT.

At least ten counts were recorded for this clonotype. The J gene is TRBJ1-2, the V gene TRBV20-1, with 7 bases aligning to TRBD1. This CDR3 has 12 amino acids. Germline V lookup: CDR1 DFQATT, CDR2 SNEGSKA (reference sequence). The CDR3 DNA follows: TGCGCCCAGCGTGAGGGGGCCTATGGCTACACCTTC. Encoded protein: CAQREGAYGYTF.

This clonotype showed up just a few times. The chain uses TRBV29-1 and TRBJ2-1, with 7 bases fitting TRBD2. CDR1 is SQVTM and CDR2 is ANQGSEA in the germline V gene. This CDR3 is built from 15 residues. V gave up 3 bases and J gave up 4 bases; unmatched junction bases: 9. The CDR3, as DNA: TGCAGCGTTGATAACCCTAGCGGAAATTACAATGAGCAGTTCTTC. It specifies CSVDNPSGNYNEQFF.

The rearrangement links TRBV5-6 to TRBJ1-6; TRBD1 matches at 8 bases. V dropped 3 bases and J dropped 6; count of bases not matched to a gene: 8. The CDR3 has 16 amino acids. In germline, CDR1 is SGHDT, CDR2 YYEEEE. The CDR3 region is CASSSGTGLTNSPLHF. In DNA, the CDR3 is TGTGCCAGCAGCTCGGGGACAGGCCTAACTAATTCACCCCTCCACTTT.

The chain couples TRBV4-1 to TRBJ2-5, with 7 bases matching TRBD2. Germline-derived CDR1 and CDR2 are MGHRA and YSYEKL. The length of the CDR3 is 15 residues. V lost 1 base to trimming and J lost 4 bases; unmatched junction nucleotides: 6. CDR3 nucleotide sequence: TGCGCCAGCAGCCAAGCGGGAGGTTGGGGAGAGACCCAGTACTTC. Translation: CASSQAGGWGETQYF.

This clonotype was recorded at least ten times. J is TRBJ2-7 and V is TRBV10-2; 14 bases fit TRBD2. Trimming cost V 8 bases and J 2 bases; bases outside gene matches: 14. The CDR3 is 18 residues long. Germline V gene sequence: CDR1 WSHSY, CDR2 SAAADI. The CDR3 coding sequence is TGCGCCAGCGCAGGCGGACTAGCGGGAGGCCCGTATGCCTACGAGCAGTACTTC. Protein: CASAGGLAGGPYAYEQYF.

This chain links TRBV10-3 with TRBJ2-1, with 11 bases aligning to TRBD2. Germline loops: CDR1 ENHRY, CDR2 SYGVKD. The V segment lost 10 bases and the J segment 9 bases; nucleotides outside the gene matches: 5. The CDR3 contains 12 residues. The CDR3 DNA is TGTGCCACCCTAGCGGGAGGTGGTGAGCAGTTCTTC. It codes for CATLAGGGEQFF.

This clonotype was seen ten or more times. The chain is built from TRBV15 and TRBJ1-2, with D uncertain. V shed 1 base and J shed 13 bases, with 13 bases lying between them. The CDR3 has 12 amino acids. Germline V CDR1 and CDR2: LNHNV, YYDKDF (reference sequence). CDR3 bases: TGTGCCACCAGCAGAGGACCCGACCCACCCACCTTC. This translates into CATSRGPDPPTF.

This clonotype was counted only a few times. The chain links TRBV29-1 to TRBJ1-1; D call uncertain. Deletions cut 5 bases from V and 4 bases from J, with 14 bases between. CDR3 length: 13 residues. CDR1 is SQVTM, CDR2 ANQGSEA, per germline. CDR3 bases: TGCAGCGTTCATCTTAGCGGTAGCACTGAAGCTTTCTTT. Protein product: CSVHLSGSTEAFF.

The chain combines TRBV7-3 with TRBJ2-5; D remains ambiguous. This CDR3 is 13 amino acids long. In germline, CDR1 is SGHTA, CDR2 FQGTGA. V was cut by 5 bases and J by 2 bases, with 9 bases left in between. The CDR3: CASSRRRQETQYF. For the CDR3, the DNA is TGTGCCAGCAGCCGGCGGAGACAAGAGACCCAGTACTTC.

This clonotype was counted at least ten times. The chain combines TRBV3-1 with TRBJ2-3, with TRBD2 matching over 8 bases. This CDR3 contains 15 residues. Germline V CDR1 and CDR2: LGHDT, YNNKEL (reference sequence). With 1 base clipped from V and 3 bases from J, the junction kept 3 bases outside the gene matches. CDR3 sequence reads: CASSQASSGTDTQYF. Here the CDR3 DNA reads TGTGCCAGCAGCCAAGCATCTAGCGGGACAGATACGCAGTATTTT.

Many counts were recorded for this clonotype. The CDR3 region is CASSVEAGSYTEAFF. The DNA of the CDR3 is TGTGCCAGCAGCGTAGAGGCGGGTTCGTACACTGAAGCTTTCTTT. The V call is TRBV9, the J call TRBJ1-1, with D uncertain. CDR1 SGDLS and CDR2 YYNGEE come from the germline V gene. The CDR3 runs 15 residues. The V end lost 0 bases, the J end lost 3 bases, and 12 bases lay between the germline ends.

This clonotype was recorded at least ten times. V usage is TRBV7-2 and J usage is TRBJ2-1, with TRBD1 identical over 9 bases. V shed 4 bases and J 6 bases; nucleotides not matched to a gene: 10. Germline CDR1 and CDR2: SGHTA and FQGNSA. This CDR3 is 16 amino acids long. CDR3 in amino acids: CASSWGPGQGTNEQFF. The DNA of the CDR3 is TGTGCCAGCAGCTGGGGGCCGGGACAGGGTACCAATGAGCAGTTCTTC.

This clonotype came up many times. This chain uses TRBV2 with TRBJ2-7; D uncertain. The CDR3 is 12 residues long. Germline V gene lookup returns CDR1 SNHLY and CDR2 FYNNEI. V was clipped by 5 bases and J by 4 bases, with 9 bases between them. This CDR3 reads CASSTTGYEQYF. CDR3 nucleotide sequence: TGTGCCAGCAGTACCACCGGGTACGAGCAGTACTTC.

This clonotype was observed a few times. V gene TRBV2 combines with J gene TRBJ1-5, with TRBD1 as a possible D gene (5 bases). The V and J ends lost 2 bases and 0 bases respectively, with 5 bases between them. Germline-derived CDR1 and CDR2 are SNHLY and FYNNEI. The CDR3 has 14 residues. This CDR3 reads CASSEQGSNQPQHF. The CDR3 DNA sequence: TGTGCCAGCAGTGAACAGGGTAGCAATCAGCCCCAGCATTTT.

This clonotype was seen repeatedly, ten times or more. This chain links TRBV6-6 with TRBJ2-1; the D gene is possibly TRBD2 (5 bases). Germline V gene data show CDR1 as MNHNY and CDR2 as SVGAGI (reference sequence). There are 16 residues in the CDR3. V lost 5 bases to trimming and J lost 4 bases, with 18 bases between them. The CDR3 sequence is CASSTHPPRAYNEQFF. DNA for the CDR3: TGTGCCAGCAGTACTCACCCCCCGCGGGCTTACAATGAGCAGTTCTTC.

This clonotype was recorded many times. The V gene is TRBV6-6, the J gene TRBJ2-2; D is unresolved. This CDR3 has 12 amino acids. The V gene lost 4 bases and the J gene lost 3 bases, with 3 bases spanning the gap. Germline loops: CDR1 MNHNY, CDR2 SVGAGI (reference sequence). The CDR3 sequence is CASSFDTGELFF. The CDR3 nucleotides read TGTGCCAGCAGTTTCGACACCGGGGAGCTGTTTTTT.

This clonotype was observed many times. The chain recombines TRBV7-9 with TRBJ1-6, with D possibly being TRBD1 (5 bases). The ends were cut back, 1 base at V and 5 bases at J, with 9 bases in the middle. Germline V CDR1 and CDR2: SEHNR, FQNEAQ (reference sequence). This CDR3 region has 15 residues. The DNA of the CDR3 is TGTGCCAGCAGCTTAGACGGGACTGATAATTCACCCCTCCACTTT. It specifies CASSLDGTDNSPLHF. The full variable domain, its missing parts supplied by reference TRBV7-9 and TRBJ1-6, is DTGVSQNPRHKITKRGQNVTFRCDPISEHNRLYWYRQTLGQGPEFLTYFQNEAQLEKSRLLSDRFSAERPKGSFSTLEIQRTEQGDSAMYLCASSLDGTDNSPLHFGNGTRLTVT.